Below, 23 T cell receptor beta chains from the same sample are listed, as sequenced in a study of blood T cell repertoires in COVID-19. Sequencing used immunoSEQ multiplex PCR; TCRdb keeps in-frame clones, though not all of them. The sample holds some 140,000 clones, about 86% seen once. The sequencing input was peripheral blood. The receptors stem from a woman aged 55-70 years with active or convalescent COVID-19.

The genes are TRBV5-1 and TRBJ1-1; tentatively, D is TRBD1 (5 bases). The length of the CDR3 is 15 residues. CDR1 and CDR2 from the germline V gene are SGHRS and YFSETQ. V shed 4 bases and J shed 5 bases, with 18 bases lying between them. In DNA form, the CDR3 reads TGCGCCAGCAGCCGCGTGGAGGGGAGTCGTACTGAAGCTTTCTTT. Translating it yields CASSRVEGSRTEAFF.

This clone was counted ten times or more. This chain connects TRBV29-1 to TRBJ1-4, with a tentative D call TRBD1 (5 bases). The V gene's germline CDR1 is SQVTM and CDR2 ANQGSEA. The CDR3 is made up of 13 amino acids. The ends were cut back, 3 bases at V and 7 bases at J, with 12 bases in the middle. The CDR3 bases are TGCAGCGTTGACAGGGCGGGAGGTGAAAAACTGTTTTTT. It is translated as CSVDRAGGEKLFF.

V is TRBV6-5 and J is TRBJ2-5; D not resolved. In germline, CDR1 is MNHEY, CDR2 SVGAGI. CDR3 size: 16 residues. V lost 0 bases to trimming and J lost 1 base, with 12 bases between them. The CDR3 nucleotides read TGTGCCAGCAGTTACTCACGAAACTCGGGCCAAGAGACCCAGTACTTC. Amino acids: CASSYSRNSGQETQYF.

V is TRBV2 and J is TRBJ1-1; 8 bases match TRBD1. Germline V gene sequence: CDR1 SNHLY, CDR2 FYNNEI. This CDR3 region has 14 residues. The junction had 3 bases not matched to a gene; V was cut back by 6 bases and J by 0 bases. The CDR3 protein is CASRETGVNTEAFF. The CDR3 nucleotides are TGTGCCAGCAGGGAGACAGGGGTGAACACTGAAGCTTTCTTT. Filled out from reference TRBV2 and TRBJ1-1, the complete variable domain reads EPEVTQTPSHQVTQMGQEVILRCVPISNHLYFYWYRQILGQKVEFLVSFYNNEISEKSEIFDDQFSVERPDGSNFTLKIRSTKLEDSAMYFCASRETGVNTEAFFGQGTRLTVV.

For the CDR3, the DNA is TGTGCCAGCAGTGAAGCGGGGCCGGGCACTGAAGCTTTCTTT. It yields the protein CASSEAGPGTEAFF. This chain links TRBV6-1 with TRBJ1-1; the D gene is possibly TRBD1 (5 bases). Trimming stripped 0 bases from V and 4 bases from J, with 9 bases between. Germline V gene data show CDR1 as MNHNS and CDR2 as SASEGT. This CDR3 has 14 residues.

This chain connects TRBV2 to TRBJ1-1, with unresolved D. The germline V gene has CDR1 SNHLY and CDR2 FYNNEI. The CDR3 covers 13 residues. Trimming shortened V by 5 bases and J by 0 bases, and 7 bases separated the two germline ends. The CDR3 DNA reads TGTGCCAGCAGTACAGACATGAACACTGAAGCTTTCTTT. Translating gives CASSTDMNTEAFF.

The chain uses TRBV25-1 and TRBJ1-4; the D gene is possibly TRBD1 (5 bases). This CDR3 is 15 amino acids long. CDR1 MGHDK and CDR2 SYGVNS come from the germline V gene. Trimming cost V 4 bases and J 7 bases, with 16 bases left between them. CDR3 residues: CASSAVEGIGEKLFF. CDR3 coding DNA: TGTGCCAGCAGTGCGGTGGAGGGGATCGGTGAAAAACTGTTTTTT.

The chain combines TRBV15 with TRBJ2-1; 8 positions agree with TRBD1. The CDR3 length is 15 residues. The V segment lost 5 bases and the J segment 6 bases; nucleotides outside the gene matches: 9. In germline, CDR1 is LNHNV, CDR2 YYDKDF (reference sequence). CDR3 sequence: CATSQNLDRVNEQFF. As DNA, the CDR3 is TGTGCCACCAGCCAAAACTTGGACAGGGTCAATGAGCAGTTCTTC.

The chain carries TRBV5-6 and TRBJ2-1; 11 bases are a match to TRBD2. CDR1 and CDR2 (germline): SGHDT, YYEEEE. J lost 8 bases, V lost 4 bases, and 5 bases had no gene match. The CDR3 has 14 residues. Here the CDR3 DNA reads TGTGCCAGCAGCATAGCGGGGGGGTACCATGAGCAGTTCTTC. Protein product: CASSIAGGYHEQFF.

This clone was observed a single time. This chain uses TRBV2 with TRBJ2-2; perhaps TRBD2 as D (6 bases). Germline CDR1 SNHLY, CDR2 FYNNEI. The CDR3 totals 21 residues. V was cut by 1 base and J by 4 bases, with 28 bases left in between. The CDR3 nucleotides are TGTGCCAGCAGTGAAGAGGGACTCCAAGCCTGGACTGGGGTGAGCACCGGGGAGCTGTTTTTT. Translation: CASSEEGLQAWTGVSTGELFF.

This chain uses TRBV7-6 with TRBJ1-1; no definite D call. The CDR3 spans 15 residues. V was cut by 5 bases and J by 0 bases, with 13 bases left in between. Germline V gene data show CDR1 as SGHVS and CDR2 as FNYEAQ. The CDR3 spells CASSTLQTLNTEAFF. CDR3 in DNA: TGTGCCAGCAGCACCTTACAGACGTTGAACACTGAAGCTTTCTTT.

CDR3 in DNA: TGTGCCACCGGGGGGGCGTCCTACAATGAGCAGTTCTTC. This encodes CATGGASYNEQFF. The gene calls are TRBV5-4 and TRBJ2-1; the match to TRBD2 covers 8 bases. Trimming cost V 9 bases and J 1 base; bases outside gene matches: 3. CDR1 is SGHNT and CDR2 is YYREEE in the germline V gene (reference sequence). The CDR3 runs 13 residues.

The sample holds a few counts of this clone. Here the CDR3 DNA reads TGTGCCAGCACATTAGGGGGGACAGGGACTTACGAGCAGTACTTC. Protein sequence: CASTLGGTGTYEQYF. The V call is TRBV7-8, the J call TRBJ2-7; 9 nucleotides align to TRBD1. CDR3 size: 15 residues. Unmatched junction bases numbered 11, after V lost 7 bases and J lost 4 bases. The germline CDR1 and CDR2 sequences are SGHVS and FQNEAQ. The full variable domain, in which reference TRBV7-8 and TRBJ2-7 provide the parts outside the CDR3, is GAGVSQSPRYKVAKRGQDVALRCDPISGHVSLFWYQQALGQGPEFLTYFQNEAQLDKSGLPSDRFFAERPEGSVSTLKIQRTQQEDSAVYLCASTLGGTGTYEQYFGPGTRLTVT.

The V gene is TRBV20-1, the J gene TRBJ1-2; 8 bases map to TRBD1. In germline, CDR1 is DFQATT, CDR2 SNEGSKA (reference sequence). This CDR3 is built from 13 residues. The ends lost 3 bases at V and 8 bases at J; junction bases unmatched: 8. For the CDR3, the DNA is TGCAGTGCTAGTGGCCCAGGGGGCTCGGGCTACACCTTC. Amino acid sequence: CSASGPGGSGYTF.

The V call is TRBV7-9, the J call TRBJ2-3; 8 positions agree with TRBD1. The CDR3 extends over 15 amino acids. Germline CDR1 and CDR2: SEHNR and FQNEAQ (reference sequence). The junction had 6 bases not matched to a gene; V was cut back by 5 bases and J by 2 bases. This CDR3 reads CASSAGTGSTDTQYF. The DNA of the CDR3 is TGTGCCAGCAGCGCCGGGACAGGCTCCACAGATACGCAGTATTTT. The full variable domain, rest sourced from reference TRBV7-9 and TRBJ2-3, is DTGVSQNPRHKITKRGQNVTFRCDPISEHNRLYWYRQTLGQGPEFLTYFQNEAQLEKSRLLSDRFSAERPKGSFSTLEIQRTEQGDSAMYLCASSAGTGSTDTQYFGPGTRLTVL.

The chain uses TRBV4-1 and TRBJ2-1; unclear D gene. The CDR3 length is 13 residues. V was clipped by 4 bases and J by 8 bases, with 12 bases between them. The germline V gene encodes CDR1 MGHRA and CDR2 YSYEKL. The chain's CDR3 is CASSRNYGDEQFF. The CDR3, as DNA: TGCGCCAGCAGCCGGAACTACGGCGATGAGCAGTTCTTC.

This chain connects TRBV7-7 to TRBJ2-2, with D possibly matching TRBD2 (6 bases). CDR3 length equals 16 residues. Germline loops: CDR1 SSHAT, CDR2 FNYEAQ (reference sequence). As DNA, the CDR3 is TGTGCTAGCGGAGAAACGGACACCCTGAACACCGGGGAGCTGTTTTTT. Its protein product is CASGETDTLNTGELFF.

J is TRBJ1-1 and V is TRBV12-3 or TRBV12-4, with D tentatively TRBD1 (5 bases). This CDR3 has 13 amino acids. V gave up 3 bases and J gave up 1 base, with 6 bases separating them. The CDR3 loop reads CASSLTENTEAFF. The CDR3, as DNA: TGTGCCAGCAGTTTGACAGAGAACACTGAAGCTTTCTTT.

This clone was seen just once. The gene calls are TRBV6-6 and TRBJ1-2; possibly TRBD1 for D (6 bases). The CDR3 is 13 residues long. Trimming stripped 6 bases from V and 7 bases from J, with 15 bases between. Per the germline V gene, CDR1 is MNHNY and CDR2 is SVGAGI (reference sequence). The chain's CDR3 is CASSEGDAGGYTF. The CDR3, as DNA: TGTGCCAGCAGCGAGGGGGATGCTGGTGGCTACACCTTC.

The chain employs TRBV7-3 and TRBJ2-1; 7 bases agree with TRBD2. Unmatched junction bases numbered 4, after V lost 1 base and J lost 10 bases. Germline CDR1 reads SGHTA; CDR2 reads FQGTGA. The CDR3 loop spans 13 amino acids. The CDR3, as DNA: TGTGCCAGCAGCTTAATTTGGGAGGGGGAGCAGTTCTTC. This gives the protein CASSLIWEGEQFF.

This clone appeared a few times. The DNA for the CDR3 is TGTGCCAGCAGTAGTCCGGTCCGACGGGACAGGGCGGAAGATACGCAGTATTTT. The encoded protein is CASSSPVRRDRAEDTQYF. The chain combines TRBV28 with TRBJ2-3; 9 nucleotides match TRBD1. CDR3 size: 18 residues. Germline V lookup: CDR1 MDHEN, CDR2 SYDVKM. V shed 5 bases and J 5 bases; nucleotides not matched to a gene: 17. Filled out from reference TRBV28 and TRBJ2-3, the complete variable domain reads DVKVTQSSRYLVKRTGEKVFLECVQDMDHENMFWYRQDPGLGLRLIYFSYDVKMKEKGDIPEGYSVSREKKERFSLILESASTNQTSMYLCASSSPVRRDRAEDTQYFGPGTRLTVL.

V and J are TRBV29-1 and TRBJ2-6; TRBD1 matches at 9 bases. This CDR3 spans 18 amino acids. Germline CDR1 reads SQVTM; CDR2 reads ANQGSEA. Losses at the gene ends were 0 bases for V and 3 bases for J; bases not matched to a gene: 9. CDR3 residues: CSVEDRGTGTGGANVLTF. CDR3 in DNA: TGCAGCGTTGAAGATAGGGGGACAGGGACCGGTGGGGCCAACGTCCTGACTTTC.

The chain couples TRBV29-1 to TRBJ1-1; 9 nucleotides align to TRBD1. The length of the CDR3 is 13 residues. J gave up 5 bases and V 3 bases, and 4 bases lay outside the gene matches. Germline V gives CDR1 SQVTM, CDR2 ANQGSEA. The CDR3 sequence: CSVDGTGLTEAFF. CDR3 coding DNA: TGCAGCGTTGACGGGACAGGGCTGACTGAAGCTTTCTTT.